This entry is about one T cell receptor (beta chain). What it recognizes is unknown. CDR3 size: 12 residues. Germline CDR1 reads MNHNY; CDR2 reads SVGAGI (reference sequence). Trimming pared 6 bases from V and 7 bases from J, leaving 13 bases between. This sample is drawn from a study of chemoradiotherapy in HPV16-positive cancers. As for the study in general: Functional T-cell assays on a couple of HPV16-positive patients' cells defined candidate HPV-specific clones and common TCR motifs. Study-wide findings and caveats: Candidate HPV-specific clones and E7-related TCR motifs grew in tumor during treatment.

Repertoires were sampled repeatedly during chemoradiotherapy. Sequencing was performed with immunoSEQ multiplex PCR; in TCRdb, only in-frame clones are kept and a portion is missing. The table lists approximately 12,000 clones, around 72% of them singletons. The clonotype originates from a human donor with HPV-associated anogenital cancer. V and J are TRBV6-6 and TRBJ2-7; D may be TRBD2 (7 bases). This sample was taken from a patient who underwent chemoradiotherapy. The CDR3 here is CASSLGGGEQYF. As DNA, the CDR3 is TGTGCCAGCAGCCTGGGAGGGGGGGAGCAGTACTTC.